The clone carrying this TCR beta chain came up many times. The antigen remains unidentified. The sample's time point: persistent/refractory GD, antithyroid drugs over 5 years with positive TRAb. TCR sequences were obtained from RNA taken from PBMCs. The CDR3 sequence is 14 residues long. Germline assignment: CDR1 DFQATT and CDR2 SNEGSKA (reference sequence). V was cut by 1 base and J by 4 bases, with 13 bases left in between. These data are taken from a study of regulatory T cells in long-lasting Graves disease. General study points: TCR diversity was lower in persistent Graves' patients (versus newly diagnosed ones). The analysis examined peripheral blood only and excluded thyroid tissue.

Through Arm-PCR of CDR3 regions and iRepertoire HTBI primers, TCR beta libraries were built. TCRdb fed the multiplex PCR reads into MiXCR, producing one record per CDR3 protein. The sample yields 400,000 to 450,000 distinct CDR3 sequences, about 20% seen once. The gene calls are TRBV20-1 and TRBJ2-5, with D perhaps TRBD1 (6 bases). The source is a female donor with Graves disease. The sequenced sample was peripheral blood mononuclear cells (PBMCs), obtained when the disease was refractory, from a patient treated with antithyroid drugs. CDR3 DNA: TGCAGTGCTAGAGCTCCGGGGACACTAGAGACCCAGTACTTC. Translation: CSARAPGTLETQYF.